This T cell receptor (beta chain) was identified in a study of T cell repertoires in cytomegalovirus infection. On this clonotype itself: What it binds is not known.

TCRdb independently ran MiXCR on the reads; one entry per CDR3 protein. This sample has some 350,000 distinct CDR3 sequences, with about 27% found just once. General study points: Totalled public TCR beta family frequency picked out people who carried CMV plus the relevant HLA.

The germline CDR1 and CDR2 sequences are LNHDA and SQIVND (reference sequence). CDR3 size: 16 residues. The V gene end was trimmed by 4 bases and the J gene end by 1 base; junction bases not matched to a gene: 8. This TCR was recovered from a human donor in good health (CMV status not recorded). Some clones in this sample may be carry-over from other donors' samples. The J gene is TRBJ1-1, the V gene TRBV19, with 8 bases matching TRBD1. The material was cultured PBMCs, obtained from culture after CMV antigen stimulation. Here the CDR3 DNA reads TGTGCCAGTAGTAGAAGTCCGGGACAGGAGAACACTGAAGCTTTCTTT. Translating gives CASSRSPGQENTEAFF.